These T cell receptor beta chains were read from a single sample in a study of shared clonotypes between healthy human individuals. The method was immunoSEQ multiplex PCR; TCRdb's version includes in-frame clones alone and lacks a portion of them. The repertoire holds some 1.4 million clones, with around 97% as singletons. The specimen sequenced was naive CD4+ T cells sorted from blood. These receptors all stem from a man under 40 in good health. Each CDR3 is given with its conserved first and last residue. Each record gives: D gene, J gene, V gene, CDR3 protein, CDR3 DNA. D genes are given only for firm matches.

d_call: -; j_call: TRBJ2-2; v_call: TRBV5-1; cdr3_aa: CASSLRDTGELFF; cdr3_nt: TGCGCCAGCAGCTTAAGGGACACCGGGGAGCTGTTTTTT
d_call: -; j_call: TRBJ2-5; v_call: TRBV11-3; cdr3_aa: CASSKKEETQYF; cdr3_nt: TGTGCCAGCAGCAAGAAAGAAGAGACCCAGTACTTC
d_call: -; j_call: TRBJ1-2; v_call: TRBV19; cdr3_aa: CASSIDYGYTF; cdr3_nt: TGTGCCAGTAGTATAGACTATGGCTACACCTTC
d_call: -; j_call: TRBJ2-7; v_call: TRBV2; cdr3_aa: CASSEEEVLLRYEQYF; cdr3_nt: TGTGCCAGCAGTGAAGAAGAGGTTCTTCTCCGTTACGAGCAGTACTTC
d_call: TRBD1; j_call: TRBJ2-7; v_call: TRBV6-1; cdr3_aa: CASRDGQGGKYEQYF; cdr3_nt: TGTGCCAGCAGAGATGGACAGGGGGGAAAATACGAGCAGTACTTC
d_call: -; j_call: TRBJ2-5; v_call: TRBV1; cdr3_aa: CTSSTTGTGERGQETQYF; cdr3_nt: TGCACCAGCAGCACAACCGGGACAGGGGAACGGGGGCAAGAGACCCAGTACTTC
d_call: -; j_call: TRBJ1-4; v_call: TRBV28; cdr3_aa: CASSLGPIPEKLFF; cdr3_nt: TGTGCCAGCAGTCTTGGCCCGATCCCCGAAAAACTGTTTTTT
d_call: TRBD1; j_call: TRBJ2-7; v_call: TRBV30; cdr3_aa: CAAEGGQGAYEQYF; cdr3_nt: TGTGCCGCGGAGGGAGGACAGGGAGCCTACGAGCAGTACTTC
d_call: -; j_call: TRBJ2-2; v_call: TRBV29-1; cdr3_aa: CSVSRTGEAGELFF; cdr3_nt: TGCAGCGTCTCCCGGACGGGAGAAGCCGGGGAGCTGTTTTTT
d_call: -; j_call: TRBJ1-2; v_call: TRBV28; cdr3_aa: CASSSQGEGYGYTF; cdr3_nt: TGTGCCAGCAGTTCCCAGGGAGAAGGCTATGGCTACACCTTC
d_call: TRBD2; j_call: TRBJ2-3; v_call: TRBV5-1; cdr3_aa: CASSLEGLADVRQYF; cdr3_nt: TGCGCCAGCAGCTTGGAAGGACTAGCTGATGTTAGGCAGTATTTT
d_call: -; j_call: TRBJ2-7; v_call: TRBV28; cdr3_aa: CASSSAAYEQYF; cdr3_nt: TGTGCCAGCAGTTCCGCAGCCTACGAGCAGTACTTC
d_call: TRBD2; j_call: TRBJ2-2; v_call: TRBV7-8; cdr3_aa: CASSLVRVAGGPSTGELFF; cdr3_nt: TGTGCCAGCAGCTTAGTCAGGGTAGCGGGAGGGCCCAGCACCGGGGAGCTGTTTTTT
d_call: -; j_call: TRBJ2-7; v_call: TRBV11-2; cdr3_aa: CASSSGTPKIYEQYF; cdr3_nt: TGTGCCAGCAGCTCCGGGACACCTAAAATTTACGAGCAGTACTTC
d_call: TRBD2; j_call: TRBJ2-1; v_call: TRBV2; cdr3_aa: CASRWDYQSYNEQFF; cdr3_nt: TGTGCCAGCAGGTGGGACTATCAATCCTACAATGAGCAGTTCTTC
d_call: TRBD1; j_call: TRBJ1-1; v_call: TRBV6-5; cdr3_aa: CASSYTTGGRAFF; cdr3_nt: TGTGCCAGCAGTTACACGACAGGGGGTAGAGCTTTCTTT